These 14 T cell receptor beta chains share one sample of origin, sequenced in a study of T cells after yellow fever vaccination. MiXCR, applied by TCRdb to the 5' RACE reads, yields one record per CDR3 protein. The sample consists of some 400,000 distinct CDR3 sequences, around a sixth of them appearing once. The sequencing used PBMCs, collected before the yellow fever booster vaccination. The source is a man aged 18 to 30 who received the YFV17D yellow fever vaccine.

This clonotype was counted ten times or more. V and J are TRBV6-5 and TRBJ2-5; D may be TRBD1 (5 bases). The CDR3 totals 12 residues. From germline, CDR1 is MNHEY and CDR2 SVGAGI. V lost 10 bases and J lost 3, with 12 bases in between. CDR3 in DNA: TGTGCCACCCACGCAGGGAAAGAGACCCAGTACTTC. It yields the protein CATHAGKETQYF.

This sequence joins TRBV18 and TRBJ2-3, with a weak D call TRBD1 (6 bases). CDR1 is KGHSH and CDR2 is LQKENI in the germline V gene. The CDR3 totals 14 residues. V lost 4 bases to trimming and J lost 4 bases, with 12 bases between them. The CDR3 nucleotides are TGTGCCAGCTCACTCCGGACAGCTCCAGATACGCAGTATTTT. This gives the protein CASSLRTAPDTQYF.

The V gene is TRBV7-2, the J gene TRBJ1-1, with D possibly matching TRBD1 (5 bases). Trimming pared 4 bases from V and 11 bases from J, leaving 17 bases between. The CDR3 length is 13 residues. Germline CDR1 is SGHTA and CDR2 is FQGNSA. The DNA for the CDR3 is TGTGCCAGCAGCTATACCGCCGGGGGAAAGGCTTTCTTT. It codes for CASSYTAGGKAFF. Full variable domain (remainder filled in from reference TRBV7-2 and TRBJ1-1): GAGVSQSPSNKVTEKGKDVELRCDPISGHTALYWYRQSLGQGLEFLIYFQGNSAPDKSGLPSDRFSAERTGGSVSTLTIQRTQQEDSAVYLCASSYTAGGKAFFGQGTRLTVV.

This clonotype was detected a few times. This rearrangement joins TRBV24-1 to TRBJ2-1, with 8 bases that match TRBD2. Trimming removed 1 base from V and 10 bases from J; junction bases left unmatched: 5. The CDR3 runs 14 residues. Germline CDR1 is KGHDR and CDR2 is SFDVKD. The CDR3, as DNA: TGTGCCACCAGTGATTTTTCAGCGGGGGAGGAGCAGTTCTTC. It encodes CATSDFSAGEEQFF.

This rearrangement joins TRBV2 to TRBJ1-1, with 8 bases lining up with TRBD1. V lost 7 bases and J lost 0; bases outside the gene matches: 7. The germline CDR1 and CDR2 sequences are SNHLY and FYNNEI. There are 15 residues in the CDR3. The CDR3 sequence: CASTAGTGLNTEAFF. For the CDR3, the DNA is TGTGCCAGCACCGCCGGGACAGGATTGAACACTGAAGCTTTCTTT.

The J gene is TRBJ2-7, the V gene TRBV6-2 or TRBV6-3; tentatively, D is TRBD1 (5 bases). The CDR3 totals 12 residues. Per germline, CDR1 MNHEY and CDR2 SVGEGT. Between the trimmed V and J ends, which lost 8 bases and 2 bases, there was a span of 10 bases. The CDR3, as DNA: TGTGCCAGCCGCGACAGTCCCTACGAGCAGTACGTC. This gives the protein CASRDSPYEQYV.

This clonotype was detected many times. The rearrangement joins TRBV20-1 to TRBJ2-3; unclear D gene. Germline V lookup: CDR1 DFQATT, CDR2 SNEGSKA (reference sequence). V was pared by 8 bases and J by 3 bases, with 9 bases between. The CDR3 loop spans 11 amino acids. CDR3 sequence (DNA): TGCAGTTGCCGGCCGACAGATACGCAGTATTTT. Its protein is CSCRPTDTQYF.

This clonotype was counted only a few times. The rearrangement uses TRBV6-5 and TRBJ2-3; TRBD2 matches 10 bases. After removal of 0 bases from V and 5 bases from J, the junction contained 5 bases not matched to a gene. In germline, CDR1 is MNHEY, CDR2 SVGAGI. The CDR3 covers 16 residues. For the CDR3, the DNA is TGTGCCAGCAGTTACTCGAAGCGGGGGGGCGGAGATACGCAGTATTTT. This encodes CASSYSKRGGGDTQYF.

The chain joins TRBV5-5 to TRBJ2-2; 11 nucleotides agree with TRBD2. J gave up 1 base and V 3 bases, and 2 bases lay outside the gene matches. CDR3 length: 16 residues. Germline V CDR1 and CDR2: SGHKS, YYEKEE (reference sequence). In DNA, the CDR3 is TGTGCCAGCAGCTGGGGACTAGCGGTGAACACCGGGGAGCTGTTTTTT. This gives the protein CASSWGLAVNTGELFF.

This clonotype was seen repeatedly, ten times or more. The chain joins TRBV3-1 to TRBJ1-3, with a tentative D call TRBD1 (5 bases). CDR3 length: 14 residues. Trimming stripped 1 base from V and 3 bases from J, with 7 bases between. Germline V gene sequence: CDR1 LGHDT, CDR2 YNNKEL (reference sequence). The CDR3 is CASSQGDGGNTIYF. The CDR3 DNA is TGTGCCAGCAGCCAAGGGGACGGTGGAAACACCATATATTTT.

This clonotype is a singleton in its sample. The DNA for the CDR3 is TGTGCCAGCAGCATACAGGGGCTGAGGAACACTGAAGCTTTCTTT. Translating gives CASSIQGLRNTEAFF. V gene TRBV7-2 combines with J gene TRBJ1-1; 7 nucleotides line up with TRBD1. Unmatched junction bases numbered 7, after V lost 5 bases and J lost 1 base. The CDR3 is 15 residues long. Germline CDR1 SGHTA, CDR2 FQGNSA.

The chain carries TRBV27 and TRBJ2-1; no definite D call. V was pared by 8 bases and J by 4 bases, with 12 bases between. The CDR3 is made up of 13 amino acids. Per germline, CDR1 MNHEY and CDR2 SMNVEV (reference sequence). CDR3 bases: TGTGCCAGCCGCCGGACGAGTTACAATGAGCAGTTCTTC. Translating gives CASRRTSYNEQFF.

Here the CDR3 reads CASSSTLMSGVEGLYF. CDR3 DNA: TGTGCCAGCAGCTCCACCCTCATGAGTGGAGTAGAGGGATTATATTTT. This rearrangement joins TRBV7-2 to TRBJ1-3; D is unclear. With 4 bases removed from V and 14 bases from J, the gap between germline ends came to 27 bases. There are 16 residues in the CDR3. Germline values: CDR1 SGHTA, CDR2 FQGNSA.

This clonotype was seen a handful of times. The chain links TRBV6-6 to TRBJ2-7; D assignment may be TRBD1 or TRBD2 (7 bases each). The length of the CDR3 is 14 residues. The V end was cut by 5 bases, the J end by 6 bases, with 17 bases between. The germline CDR1 and CDR2 sequences are MNHNY and SVGAGI (reference sequence). The CDR3, as DNA: TGTGCCAGCAGTACCCCCAGGGGGGGCACCGAGCAGTACGTC. This encodes CASSTPRGGTEQYV.